This TCR beta chain was found in a study of cytomegalovirus exposure and HLA in healthy donors. Study outcomes and limitations: It has been reported that TCR beta sequences accurately predicted the HLA-A and HLA-B alleles of most subjects.

PCR was performed using 60 Vbeta and 13 Jbeta primers. TCRdb's table, derived via immunoSEQ multiplex PCR, lists solely in-frame clones and lacks some. Its clone listing holds some 200,000 clones. V trimming: 5 bases; J trimming: 3 bases; junction bases outside the gene matches: 8. Germline assignment: CDR1 LNHDA and CDR2 SQIVND (reference sequence). The CDR3 loop spans 15 amino acids. About this clone: What it binds is not known.

Sequencing was done on a sample of PBMCs. This TCR derives from a woman under 30 in good health and CMV-seropositive. The chain is built from TRBV19 and TRBJ1-1, with 8 nucleotides matching TRBD1. The CDR3 nucleotides are TGTGCCAGTAGTCATGTCAGGGGGCTCGACACTGAAGCTTTCTTT. It specifies CASSHVRGLDTEAFF.